This entry lists 11 T cell receptor beta chains sequenced from one sample in a study of blood T cell repertoires in COVID-19. The method was immunoSEQ multiplex PCR; TCRdb's version includes in-frame clones alone and lacks a portion of them. The sample shows roughly 200,000 clones, about four fifths of them seen only once. Sequencing was done on a sample of PBMCs or T cells enriched from blood (not recorded which). The source of these receptors is a woman in her fifties or sixties who had been exposed to COVID-19.

The chain has TRBV7-2 and TRBJ2-3; D is perhaps TRBD1 (6 bases). Germline values: CDR1 SGHTA, CDR2 FQGNSA. The CDR3 has 13 amino acids. The V end was cut by 2 bases, the J end by 4 bases, with 7 bases between. The CDR3 loop reads CASSLNRADTQYF. In DNA, the CDR3 is TGTGCCAGCAGCTTAAACAGGGCAGATACGCAGTATTTT.

V gene TRBV28 combines with J gene TRBJ1-4; 8 nucleotides line up with TRBD1. Trimming at V came to 4 bases and at J to 8 bases, leaving 3 bases not matched to a gene. CDR1 and CDR2 from the germline V gene are MDHEN and SYDVKM. The CDR3 is made up of 13 amino acids. The CDR3 sequence is CASSSGQAEKLFF. CDR3 nucleotide sequence: TGTGCCAGCAGTTCGGGACAGGCCGAAAAACTGTTTTTT.

This chain connects TRBV6-2 or TRBV6-3 to TRBJ1-1, with 11 bases matching TRBD1. The CDR3 contains 18 residues. In germline, CDR1 is MNHEY, CDR2 SVGEGT. Unmatched junction bases numbered 17, after V lost 6 bases and J lost 5 bases. The CDR3 loop reads CASSIGQGAYRLGTEAFF. Written as DNA, the CDR3 is TGTGCCAGCAGCATTGGACAGGGGGCGTATCGGCTTGGGACTGAAGCTTTCTTT.

This sequence joins TRBV29-1 and TRBJ2-2; 7 bases map to TRBD1. From germline, CDR1 is SQVTM and CDR2 ANQGSEA. V trimming: 5 bases; J trimming: 1 base; junction bases outside the gene matches: 4. The CDR3 contains 14 residues. Written as DNA, the CDR3 is TGCAGCGTTAGGGCAGGGGGGAACACCGGGGAGCTGTTTTTT. As protein: CSVRAGGNTGELFF.

The CDR3 DNA is TGTGCCACACGCCCCGACAGACACTATGGCTACACCTTC. Protein: CATRPDRHYGYTF. The rearrangement joins TRBV27 to TRBJ1-2; tentatively, D is TRBD1 (5 bases). The CDR3 sequence is 13 residues long. Germline V gene data show CDR1 as MNHEY and CDR2 as SMNVEV (reference sequence). Trimming pared 10 bases from V and 3 bases from J, leaving 15 bases between.

V and J are TRBV7-3 and TRBJ1-1; 8 nucleotides align to TRBD1. Germline V lookup: CDR1 SGHTA, CDR2 FQGTGA. The J segment lost 1 base and the V segment lost 2 bases, leaving 3 bases of the junction unmatched. The CDR3 runs to 15 residues. The CDR3 bases are TGTGCCAGCAGCTTACAGGGGGCAGGGAACACTGAAGCTTTCTTT. Protein: CASSLQGAGNTEAFF.

The J gene is TRBJ2-5, the V gene TRBV24-1; TRBD1 agrees at 10 bases. Germline V gives CDR1 KGHDR, CDR2 SFDVKD. The length of the CDR3 is 14 residues. V shed 3 bases, J shed 5 bases, and the junction held 2 bases outside the gene matches. The CDR3 region is CATSDPDRGETQYF. CDR3 DNA: TGTGCCACCAGTGATCCGGACAGGGGGGAGACCCAGTACTTC.

This clone came up a few times. This rearrangement joins TRBV7-9 to TRBJ1-6; D perhaps matches TRBD1 (6 bases). The CDR3 sequence is 15 residues long. From germline, CDR1 is SEHNR and CDR2 FQNEAQ (reference sequence). Trimming took 1 base from V and 10 from J, leaving 14 bases between them. The CDR3 spells CASSLGTAKKSPLHF. CDR3 sequence (DNA): TGTGCCAGCAGCTTAGGGACAGCAAAGAAATCACCCCTCCACTTT.

This chain links TRBV10-3 with TRBJ1-2; the D is unclear. The germline V gene encodes CDR1 ENHRY and CDR2 SYGVKD. Trimming removed 3 bases from V and 0 bases from J, with 8 bases in between. CDR3 size: 14 residues. The DNA for the CDR3 is TGTGCCATCAGTGACAACAGAGCTAACTATGGCTACACCTTC. Residues: CAISDNRANYGYTF.

The chain carries TRBV5-4 and TRBJ2-5; 7 nucleotides agree with TRBD2. J gave up 2 bases and V 0 bases, and 4 bases lay outside the gene matches. CDR1 is SGHNT, CDR2 YYREEE, per germline (reference sequence). This CDR3 spans 15 amino acids. The CDR3 nucleotides read TGTGCCAGCAGCTTGGGCGGGGGTAGACAAGAGACCCAGTACTTC. Amino acids: CASSLGGGRQETQYF. The complete variable domain, with remaining parts taken from reference TRBV5-4 and TRBJ2-5, reads ETGVTQSPTHLIKTRGQQVTLRCSSQSGHNTVSWYQQALGQGPQFIFQYYREEENGRGNFPPRFSGLQFPNYSSELNVNALELDDSALYLCASSLGGGRQETQYFGPGTRLLVL.

The rearrangement links TRBV2 to TRBJ2-1, with D unclear. This CDR3 is 13 amino acids long. The V and J ends lost 10 bases and 4 bases respectively, with 14 bases between them. CDR1 and CDR2 from the germline V gene are SNHLY and FYNNEI. Here the CDR3 DNA reads TGTGCCACAGCGTACTACGGGTACAATGAGCAGTTCTTC. It codes for CATAYYGYNEQFF.